The 20 T cell receptor beta chains given below trace back to one sample, sequenced in a study of early T cells in non-severe SARS-CoV-2 infection. TCRdb redid the calling of the 5' RACE reads with MiXCR, one entry per CDR3 protein. The table lists 15,000 to 20,000 distinct CDR3 sequences, roughly 5% of them singletons. What was sequenced was whole blood. Receptor source: an adult who was a healthcare worker with PCR-confirmed SARS-CoV-2 infection or an uninfected control (not recorded which).

This chain uses TRBV6-2 or TRBV6-3 with TRBJ2-2; D remains ambiguous. The V end was cut by 6 bases, the J end by 4 bases, with 12 bases between. This CDR3 spans 14 amino acids. Germline CDR1 reads MNHEY; CDR2 reads SVGEGT. The CDR3 region is CASSLLDGTGELFF. Written as DNA, the CDR3 is TGTGCCAGCAGCCTACTGGATGGCACCGGGGAGCTGTTTTTT.

This clonotype has a count of ten or more. The chain combines TRBV20-1 with TRBJ2-1; maybe TRBD1 (6 bases). The CDR3 sequence is 13 residues long. Germline V gives CDR1 DFQATT, CDR2 SNEGSKA (reference sequence). Trimming stripped 5 bases from V and 5 bases from J, with 13 bases between. CDR3 coding DNA: TGCAGTGCTCTCGGCCAGGGGAACAATGAGCAGTTCTTC. Its translation is CSALGQGNNEQFF.

This clonotype was recorded many times. This sequence joins TRBV20-1 and TRBJ2-1; D tentatively fits TRBD1 or TRBD2 (5 bases each). This CDR3 comprises 14 residues. The germline gives CDR1 DFQATT, CDR2 SNEGSKA (reference sequence). With 2 bases removed from V and 3 bases from J, the gap between germline ends came to 11 bases. As DNA, the CDR3 is TGCAGTGCTAGACCGGGACGCAACTACAATGAGCAGTTCTTC. This gives the protein CSARPGRNYNEQFF.

V is TRBV9 and J is TRBJ1-3, with 8 bases matching TRBD1. Trimming took 4 bases from V and 3 from J; bases not matched to a gene: 3. The CDR3 has 14 amino acids. The germline gives CDR1 SGDLS, CDR2 YYNGEE. In nucleotides, the CDR3 is TGTGCCAGCAGCCCGGACAGGGTTGGAAACACCATATATTTT. Protein sequence: CASSPDRVGNTIYF.

Ten or more counts support this clonotype. The chain is built from TRBV7-8 and TRBJ1-1, with TRBD1 identical over 10 bases. Germline CDR1 and CDR2: SGHVS and FQNEAQ. With 0 bases clipped from V and 0 bases from J, the junction kept 4 bases outside the gene matches. The CDR3 extends over 17 amino acids. CDR3 region: CASSLAGTGAVNTEAFF. In DNA form, the CDR3 reads TGTGCCAGCAGCTTAGCCGGGACAGGGGCTGTGAACACTGAAGCTTTCTTT.

This rearrangement joins TRBV12-3 or TRBV12-4 to TRBJ2-1; D might be TRBD2 (6 bases). The CDR3 totals 18 residues. The germline V and J ends were trimmed by 6 bases and 8 bases, with 29 bases remaining between them. In nucleotides, the CDR3 is TGTGCCAGCAGCGTCCGGGACTCCACCGCGCCCGGCGAGGATGAGCAGTTCTTC. Amino acid sequence: CASSVRDSTAPGEDEQFF.

This clonotype was observed a handful of times. This chain connects TRBV6-1 to TRBJ2-7; D possibly corresponds to TRBD1 (5 bases). The CDR3 is made up of 13 amino acids. Trimming left V 3 bases short and J 8 bases short, with 14 bases between. Germline V gene data show CDR1 as MNHNS and CDR2 as SASEGT. The CDR3 sequence is CASSDNGQGQQYF. CDR3 nucleotide sequence: TGTGCCAGCAGTGATAATGGGCAGGGTCAGCAGTACTTC.

This clonotype was recorded at least ten times. The J gene is TRBJ1-2, the V gene TRBV12-3 or TRBV12-4, with D possibly matching TRBD1 (6 bases). With 3 bases removed from V and 2 bases from J, the gap between germline ends came to 10 bases. This CDR3 spans 14 amino acids. CDR3 loop: CASSFNRENYGYTF. For the CDR3, the DNA is TGTGCCAGCAGTTTTAACAGGGAGAACTATGGCTACACCTTC.

This clonotype was picked up many times. V gene TRBV2 combines with J gene TRBJ2-2, with D perhaps TRBD1 (5 bases). The CDR3 totals 15 residues. Trimming left V 6 bases short and J 0 bases short, with 11 bases between. The germline V gene encodes CDR1 SNHLY and CDR2 FYNNEI. The CDR3 nucleotides read TGTGCCAGCAGGAGACAGAAGACGAACACCGGGGAGCTGTTTTTT. Protein product: CASRRQKTNTGELFF.

The V gene is TRBV12-3 or TRBV12-4, the J gene TRBJ2-3; D is unresolved. V was clipped by 6 bases and J by 2 bases, with 12 bases between them. The CDR3 consists of 14 residues. DNA of the CDR3: TGTGCCAGCAGCAGGAACCATCTCACAGATACGCAGTATTTT. Translating gives CASSRNHLTDTQYF.

This clonotype was observed many times. The chain carries TRBV7-3 and TRBJ1-1; 8 bases fit TRBD1. The germline CDR1 and CDR2 sequences are SGHTA and FQGTGA. J gave up 1 base and V 5 bases, and 6 bases lay outside the gene matches. The CDR3 runs to 15 residues. The CDR3 loop is CASSIGTGSNTEAFF. CDR3 in DNA: TGTGCCAGCAGCATAGGGACAGGATCGAACACTGAAGCTTTCTTT.

This clonotype was seen at least ten times. The rearrangement uses TRBV19 and TRBJ2-6; tentatively, D is TRBD2 (6 bases). In germline, CDR1 is LNHDA, CDR2 SQIVND (reference sequence). V lost 3 bases, J lost 2 bases, and 8 bases lay in between. The CDR3 is 15 residues long. In DNA form, the CDR3 reads TGTGCCAGTAGTATCGGAGGGGCTGGGGCCAACGTCCTGACTTTC. Residues: CASSIGGAGANVLTF.

This clonotype was counted ten times or more. The chain joins TRBV20-1 to TRBJ2-3; D not certain. CDR3 length equals 15 residues. Germline values: CDR1 DFQATT, CDR2 SNEGSKA (reference sequence). Trimming pared 2 bases from V and 0 bases from J, leaving 12 bases between. The CDR3 nucleotides read TGCAGTGCTAGAACTCACGGGTTGAGCACAGATACGCAGTATTTT. Protein sequence: CSARTHGLSTDTQYF.

The chain employs TRBV9 and TRBJ2-1; TRBD2 agrees at 8 bases. The CDR3 is made up of 15 amino acids. The germline V gene has CDR1 SGDLS and CDR2 YYNGEE. V lost 3 bases to trimming and J lost 0 bases; unmatched junction nucleotides: 2. Written as DNA, the CDR3 is TGTGCCAGCAGCGGCACTAGCGGCTCCTACAATGAGCAGTTCTTC. This sequence encodes CASSGTSGSYNEQFF.

This clonotype came up many times. The V gene is TRBV20-1, the J gene TRBJ2-1; D is unresolved. The CDR3 has 10 amino acids. Trimming pared 2 bases from V and 6 bases from J, leaving 2 bases between. Germline lookup yields CDR1 DFQATT and CDR2 SNEGSKA (reference sequence). The CDR3 reads CSARLNEQFF. The CDR3 DNA is TGCAGTGCTAGACTCAATGAGCAGTTCTTC.

This clonotype was seen many times. The DNA of the CDR3 is TGTGCCAGCAGTCCGGGACTAGCGGGCCGCACAGATACGCAGTATTTT. Protein: CASSPGLAGRTDTQYF. J is TRBJ2-3 and V is TRBV6-6; 12 bases align to TRBD2. Per the germline V gene, CDR1 is MNHNY and CDR2 is SVGAGI (reference sequence). CDR3 length: 16 residues. Losses at the gene ends were 5 bases for V and 1 base for J; bases not matched to a gene: 4.

The sample holds many counts of this clonotype. The chain uses TRBV20-1 and TRBJ2-3; D is perhaps TRBD1 or TRBD2 (5 bases each). Germline V CDR1 and CDR2: DFQATT, SNEGSKA (reference sequence). The V and J ends lost 6 bases and 0 bases respectively, with 28 bases between them. This CDR3 has 19 amino acids. CDR3 nucleotide sequence: TGCAGTGCCCCATCCCTTGGGAGAGGGGTCTTCCAAAGCACAGATACGCAGTATTTT. This sequence encodes CSAPSLGRGVFQSTDTQYF.

The table lists this clonotype with many counts. The chain has TRBV18 and TRBJ2-7; 9 bases are a match to TRBD2. Losses at the gene ends were 3 bases for V and 2 bases for J; bases not matched to a gene: 2. This CDR3 comprises 14 residues. The germline CDR1 and CDR2 sequences are KGHSH and LQKENI. DNA for the CDR3: TGTGCCAGCTCACCTAGCGGGAGACCCTACGAGCAGTACTTC. Amino acids: CASSPSGRPYEQYF.

This clonotype was detected ten times or more. This chain connects TRBV7-9 to TRBJ1-1; D unresolved. Germline V gene data show CDR1 as SEHNR and CDR2 as FQNEAQ (reference sequence). Trimming removed 5 bases from V and 4 bases from J, with 20 bases in between. CDR3 length: 16 amino acids. CDR3 sequence: CASSPHIGLEGTEAFF. The CDR3 DNA follows: TGTGCCAGCAGCCCCCACATCGGACTCGAAGGCACTGAAGCTTTCTTT. Full variable domain (remainder filled in from reference TRBV7-9 and TRBJ1-1): DTGVSQNPRHKITKRGQNVTFRCDPISEHNRLYWYRQTLGQGPEFLTYFQNEAQLEKSRLLSDRFSAERPKGSFSTLEIQRTEQGDSAMYLCASSPHIGLEGTEAFFGQGTRLTVV.

This clonotype was recorded many times. V gene TRBV10-1 combines with J gene TRBJ2-2; D not resolved. Trimming cost V 0 bases and J 9 bases, with 8 bases left between them. CDR3 length: 13 residues. Germline loops: CDR1 WNHNN, CDR2 SYGVQD (reference sequence). This CDR3 reads CASSESTSRELFF. Written as DNA, the CDR3 is TGCGCCAGCAGTGAGTCGACTTCCCGGGAGCTGTTTTTT.